The 2 T cell receptor beta chains reported below all come from one sample, sequenced in a study of T cell repertoires in cytomegalovirus infection. Each CDR3 protein gets one entry after TCRdb re-called the reads with MiXCR. The sample shows about 530,000 distinct CDR3 sequences, about 30% of them seen only once. Material for sequencing was PBMCs. The origin of the receptors is a human donor in good health (CMV status not recorded). Some clones in this sample may be carry-over from other donors' samples.

This clonotype was seen just once. The V gene is TRBV30, the J gene TRBJ1-1; D not certain. The V and J ends lost 0 bases and 6 bases respectively, with 17 bases between them. In germline, CDR1 is GTSNPN, CDR2 SVGIG (reference sequence). The CDR3 loop spans 15 amino acids. CDR3 amino acids: CAWSVRFGLGAEAFF. The CDR3 DNA reads as TGTGCCTGGAGTGTAAGGTTTGGCCTGGGCGCTGAAGCTTTCTTT.

This clonotype was seen a handful of times. The CDR3 DNA reads TGTGCCAGCAGGACAAGAGATACGCAGTATTTT. This sequence encodes CASRTRDTQYF. This chain joins TRBV28 and TRBJ2-3; no reliable D call. Germline CDR1 is MDHEN and CDR2 is SYDVKM. Trimming stripped 6 bases from V and 5 bases from J, with 6 bases between. The CDR3 totals 11 residues.